This T cell receptor (beta chain) is from a study of a mutant IDH1 vaccine in newly diagnosed glioma (dated by TCRdb to the early 2020s). For context, the study as a whole: Patients were given eight vaccinations, in weeks 1, 3, 5, 7, 11, 15, 19 and 23, which matched visits V03 through V10. Vaccination began 4-6 weeks after radiotherapy alone, or alongside temozolomide cycles in the chemotherapy-containing groups. Of the approximately 35 treated patients, approximately 62% were male and approximately 38% were female, and the mean age was approximately 40 years. Before enrollment, most patients had been given radiochemotherapy with temozolomide as standard therapy, while the rest had received either radiotherapy alone or temozolomide alone. Peripheral blood samples were drawn at six visits, namely V03 (baseline), V05, V07, V10, V12 and V13. For exploratory analyses, longitudinal TCRB deep sequencing was carried out in 25 treated patients wherever samples were available.

As to this clone: Its antigen is currently not known. No much larger clonotype is one base removed from it; base qualities were not supplied.

Trimming takes 5 bases from V and 1 base from J, and the germline ends sit 8 bases apart. From the cysteine through the phenylalanine, the CDR3 covers 13 amino acids. The read is trimmed to its CDR3 DNA, 39 bases read in frame from base 1. The germline V gene supplies CDR1 SGHVS and CDR2 FQNEAQ. The full study reports these points: Across multiple MHC alleles, vaccine-induced immune responses were seen in 90% to 95% of patients. PBMC samples for TCRB deep sequencing were selected based on availability. It was noted by the authors that analyses of patient blood samples could not be reproduced owing to sample limitations. Changes in the top peripheral T cell clonotypes picked up by TCRB sequencing did not appear to be linked to pseudoprogression.

The library was prepared using the immunoSEQ multiplex PCR assay. The hsTCRB Kit was used according to the manufacturer's protocol to amplify rearranged TCR beta chain sequences. TCRB libraries were sequenced on an Illumina MiSeq. The authors' pipeline ran thus. The proprietary platform of the kit vendor was used for demultiplexing, trimming and gene mapping. In TCRdb, the immuneACCESS table is reduced to in-frame sequences with V and J assigned. These tables do not hold every clone; where another copy was compared, an unresolved V gene accounts for under half, and the others remain unexplained. D and trimming come from the DNA, and the V and J calls and clone size come from that table. This sample gives more than 35,000 clones in total; about four fifths of them show up just once. The ten most abundant clones make up about 5% of the sample. This specimen's time point label, per the study, means: week 23, last vaccination. Each vaccine dose, consisting of 300 ug of a 20-mer mutant IDH1 peptide in Montanide, was administered subcutaneously with topical imiquimod. The donors had newly diagnosed IDH1-mutant astrocytomas of WHO grade 3 or 4 that showed loss of nuclear ATRX. The samples were drawn from NOA16, a multicentre, single-arm, open-label phase I trial in Germany that tested a mutant IDH1 peptide vaccine in humans for the first time. Genomic DNA for TCRB sequencing was extracted from EDTA blood using the DNeasy Blood and Tissue Kit.

The sequencing used PBMCs, collected from a glioma patient whose treatment included an IDH1 peptide vaccine. The receptor's source is a middle-aged man with glioma. Rearrangement joined TRBV7-8 to TRBJ1-2, and possibly TRBD1, on 5 matching bases. The DNA sequence follows: TGTGCCAGCAGCCTGACAGTTAACTATGGCTACACCTTC. It codes for CASSLTVNYGYTF.